A single sample gave rise to the 23 T cell receptor beta chains below, sequenced in a study of blood T cell repertoires in COVID-19. Sequenced by immunoSEQ multiplex PCR; TCRdb stores in-frame clones only, minus some. The sample contains tens of thousands of clones, roughly 79% of which appear only once. The sequenced sample was peripheral blood. The receptors here all came from a human donor in a cohort sampled during active COVID-19.

The chain uses TRBV5-1 and TRBJ1-1, with 12 bases matching TRBD1. CDR1 SGHRS and CDR2 YFSETQ come from the germline V gene. V shed 4 bases and J 6 bases; nucleotides not matched to a gene: 4. The CDR3 extends over 14 amino acids. The DNA of the CDR3 is TGCGCCAGCAGCGTGGGACAGGGGGCGTCTGAAGCTTTCTTT. Its translation: CASSVGQGASEAFF.

The chain couples TRBV19 to TRBJ2-5; TRBD1 agrees at 10 bases. The V gene's germline CDR1 is LNHDA and CDR2 SQIVND (reference sequence). Trimming cost V 4 bases and J 7 bases; bases outside gene matches: 9. The CDR3 contains 15 residues. CDR3 nucleotide sequence: TGTGCCAGTAGTACCACCGGGACAGGGGCCCTGACCCAGTACTTC. Its translation: CASSTTGTGALTQYF.

The gene calls are TRBV2 and TRBJ2-5, with D perhaps matching TRBD1 (5 bases). Deletions cut 8 bases from V and 2 bases from J, with 18 bases between. This CDR3 has 15 residues. Per germline, CDR1 SNHLY and CDR2 FYNNEI. This CDR3 is CASHNGLTVQETQYF. Written as DNA, the CDR3 is TGTGCCAGCCATAATGGGTTGACAGTACAAGAGACCCAGTACTTC.

This chain uses TRBV4-3 with TRBJ2-2; the D gene is possibly TRBD2 (5 bases). The CDR3 totals 15 residues. Germline CDR1 LGHNA, CDR2 YSLEER. Deletions cut 0 bases from V and 4 bases from J, with 9 bases between. The CDR3 DNA sequence: TGCGCCAGCAGCCAAGAGAGCGGCAGCACCGGGGAGCTGTTTTTT. Its protein product is CASSQESGSTGELFF.

The V call is TRBV4-1, the J call TRBJ2-5, with a weak D call TRBD1 (5 bases). This CDR3 is built from 17 residues. Germline V lookup: CDR1 MGHRA, CDR2 YSYEKL. V was shortened by 0 bases and J by 2 bases, with 16 bases between the two germline ends. The CDR3 coding sequence is TGCGCCAGCAGCCAAGATAAGGCAGGGATATTTCAAGAGACCCAGTACTTC. Translating it yields CASSQDKAGIFQETQYF.

The chain carries TRBV15 and TRBJ2-7, with 7 bases fitting TRBD1. CDR3 size: 14 residues. The V and J ends lost 2 bases and 2 bases, in that order; junction bases with no gene match: 3. Germline V gene data show CDR1 as LNHNV and CDR2 as YYDKDF (reference sequence). CDR3 sequence: CATSRWDRAYEQYF. In DNA, the CDR3 is TGTGCCACCAGCAGATGGGACAGAGCCTACGAGCAGTACTTC.

This clone was seen repeatedly, ten times or more. V is TRBV5-6 and J is TRBJ2-7; D may be TRBD2 (6 bases). CDR3 length: 14 amino acids. V lost 2 bases to trimming and J lost 2 bases, with 11 bases between them. CDR1 is SGHDT, CDR2 YYEEEE, per germline. CDR3 nucleotides: TGTGCCAGCAGCTTCGGGGGACCTGCCTACGAGCAGTACTTC. Amino acid sequence: CASSFGGPAYEQYF.

This chain uses TRBV4-2 with TRBJ1-4, with D possibly TRBD1 on 5 matching bases. The ends were cut back, 4 bases at V and 2 bases at J, with 11 bases in the middle. Germline V gene sequence: CDR1 LGHNA, CDR2 YNFKEQ. The CDR3 length is 15 residues. The chain's CDR3 is CASSPLGGTNEKLFF. The CDR3 DNA follows: TGTGCCAGCAGCCCCTTGGGGGGGACTAATGAAAAACTGTTTTTT.

V is TRBV28 and J is TRBJ2-2; maybe TRBD2 (6 bases). CDR3 length: 16 amino acids. Trimming stripped 3 bases from V and 4 bases from J, with 15 bases between. Germline lookup yields CDR1 MDHEN and CDR2 SYDVKM. DNA for the CDR3: TGTGCCAGCAGTTTGACCGGGACTTTCCCCACCGGGGAGCTGTTTTTT. As protein: CASSLTGTFPTGELFF.

CDR3 amino acids: CASSEMTRNNEQFF. Written as DNA, the CDR3 is TGTGCCAGCAGTGAAATGACAAGGAACAATGAGCAGTTCTTC. The chain uses TRBV25-1 and TRBJ2-1; D not certain. The CDR3 contains 14 residues. Germline CDR1 MGHDK, CDR2 SYGVNS. V was pared by 2 bases and J by 5 bases, with 10 bases between.

The CDR3 nucleotides read TGTGCCAGTCGACGGACAGGGGAAAATGAGCAGTTCTTC. It yields the protein CASRRTGENEQFF. This rearrangement joins TRBV6-5 to TRBJ2-1; 9 bases match TRBD1. This CDR3 has 13 residues. Germline V gives CDR1 MNHEY, CDR2 SVGAGI. Trimming removed 9 bases from V and 7 bases from J; junction bases left unmatched: 7.

This clone was counted at least ten times. The chain links TRBV18 to TRBJ2-7; D is ambiguous. Looked up from germline, CDR1 is KGHSH and CDR2 is LQKENI. The CDR3 is 12 residues long. V lost 1 base and J 5 bases, leaving 6 bases between the germline ends. The CDR3 sequence is CASSPQRNEQYF. The CDR3 nucleotides are TGTGCCAGCTCACCACAGAGGAACGAGCAGTACTTC.

The genes are TRBV28 and TRBJ1-2; D is possibly TRBD1 (5 bases). Trimming shortened V by 6 bases and J by 8 bases, and 16 bases separated the two germline ends. The germline V gene encodes CDR1 MDHEN and CDR2 SYDVKM. The CDR3 extends over 13 amino acids. DNA for the CDR3: TGTGCCAGCAGGGCGGGGGATATCAGGGGCTACACCTTC. It specifies CASRAGDIRGYTF.

The sample holds a few counts of this clone. The gene calls are TRBV28 and TRBJ2-1; 8 bases align to TRBD2. Germline V gene lookup returns CDR1 MDHEN and CDR2 SYDVKM. This CDR3 spans 15 amino acids. With V trimmed by 11 bases and J by 6 bases, 15 bases remained unmatched. Here the CDR3 DNA reads TGTGCCTGCAACCTGGGGCTAGCGGGTGTCAATGAGCAGTTCTTC. Its protein is CACNLGLAGVNEQFF.

DNA of the CDR3: TGTGCCAGCAGCTTAGGGCTCTCTGGCAATCAGCCCCAGCATTTT. It encodes CASSLGLSGNQPQHF. The V and J genes are TRBV7-2 and TRBJ1-5; no reliable D call. CDR1 and CDR2 from the germline V gene are SGHTA and FQGNSA. The CDR3 spans 15 residues. Trimming took 1 base from V and 2 from J, leaving 9 bases between them.

CDR3 amino acids: CASSPDSLYGYTF. The CDR3 DNA reads TGCGCCAGCAGCCCAGACAGTCTCTATGGCTACACCTTC. The chain links TRBV5-1 to TRBJ1-2, with D possibly being TRBD1 (5 bases). Germline CDR1 SGHRS, CDR2 YFSETQ. This CDR3 spans 13 amino acids. Trimming took 4 bases from V and 4 from J, leaving 11 bases between them.

This chain joins TRBV20-1 and TRBJ2-3, with no clear D. V was cut by 5 bases and J by 6 bases, with 9 bases left in between. The CDR3 has 11 amino acids. CDR1 DFQATT and CDR2 SNEGSKA come from the germline V gene (reference sequence). The CDR3 sequence: CSAQRGDTQYF. CDR3 in DNA: TGCAGTGCTCAGCGAGGCGATACGCAGTATTTT.

The CDR3 protein is CASSLALAGTYEQYF. The CDR3 DNA reads as TGTGCCAGCAGCTTGGCACTAGCGGGGACCTACGAGCAGTACTTC. The rearrangement links TRBV5-4 to TRBJ2-7; 10 bases line up with TRBD2. The V gene end was trimmed by 0 bases and the J gene end by 2 bases; junction bases not matched to a gene: 2. Germline V gene sequence: CDR1 SGHNT, CDR2 YYREEE (reference sequence). The CDR3 is 15 amino acids.

This rearrangement joins TRBV6-2 or TRBV6-3 to TRBJ2-7; no clear D gene. Germline loops: CDR1 MNHEY, CDR2 SVGEGT. V was shortened by 2 bases and J by 2 bases, with 10 bases between the two germline ends. This CDR3 region has 14 residues. CDR3 nucleotide sequence: TGTGCCAGCAGTTACGCCGGGTCTCCCTACGAGCAGTACTTC. This encodes CASSYAGSPYEQYF.

The chain uses TRBV4-2 and TRBJ2-5; D might be TRBD2 (5 bases). From germline, CDR1 is LGHNA and CDR2 YNFKEQ. The V end was cut by 3 bases, the J end by 5 bases, with 19 bases between. CDR3 length: 16 residues. The CDR3 DNA reads as TGTGCCAGCAGCCACGGTCAACAAACAAGAGGGGAGACCCAGTACTTC. Protein sequence: CASSHGQQTRGETQYF.

This clone has a handful of counts. V usage is TRBV13 and J usage is TRBJ2-5; D may be TRBD1 (5 bases). Germline CDR1 is PRHDT and CDR2 is FYEKMQ (reference sequence). This CDR3 is 16 amino acids long. V lost 5 bases to trimming and J lost 0 bases, with 16 bases between them. The CDR3 protein is CASSPQGPRYQETQYF. CDR3 nucleotides: TGTGCCAGCAGCCCCCAGGGTCCACGGTACCAAGAGACCCAGTACTTC.

The chain has TRBV4-3 and TRBJ1-2; 10 bases align to TRBD1. CDR3 length: 17 residues. The germline CDR1 and CDR2 sequences are LGHNA and YSLEER. V lost 4 bases to trimming and J lost 0 bases; unmatched junction nucleotides: 8. CDR3 sequence reads: CASSPVWDRGTNYGYTF. Here the CDR3 DNA reads TGCGCCAGCAGCCCCGTCTGGGACAGGGGAACTAACTATGGCTACACCTTC.

The rearrangement joins TRBV24-1 to TRBJ2-1; TRBD2 matches 10 bases. With 3 bases clipped from V and 4 bases from J, the junction kept 14 bases outside the gene matches. CDR1 and CDR2 from the germline V gene are KGHDR and SFDVKD. CDR3 size: 19 residues. DNA of the CDR3: TGTGCCACCAGTGATCCTTCAGGGCGGACTAGCGGAGATTACAATGAGCAGTTCTTC. Translated, it gives CATSDPSGRTSGDYNEQFF.